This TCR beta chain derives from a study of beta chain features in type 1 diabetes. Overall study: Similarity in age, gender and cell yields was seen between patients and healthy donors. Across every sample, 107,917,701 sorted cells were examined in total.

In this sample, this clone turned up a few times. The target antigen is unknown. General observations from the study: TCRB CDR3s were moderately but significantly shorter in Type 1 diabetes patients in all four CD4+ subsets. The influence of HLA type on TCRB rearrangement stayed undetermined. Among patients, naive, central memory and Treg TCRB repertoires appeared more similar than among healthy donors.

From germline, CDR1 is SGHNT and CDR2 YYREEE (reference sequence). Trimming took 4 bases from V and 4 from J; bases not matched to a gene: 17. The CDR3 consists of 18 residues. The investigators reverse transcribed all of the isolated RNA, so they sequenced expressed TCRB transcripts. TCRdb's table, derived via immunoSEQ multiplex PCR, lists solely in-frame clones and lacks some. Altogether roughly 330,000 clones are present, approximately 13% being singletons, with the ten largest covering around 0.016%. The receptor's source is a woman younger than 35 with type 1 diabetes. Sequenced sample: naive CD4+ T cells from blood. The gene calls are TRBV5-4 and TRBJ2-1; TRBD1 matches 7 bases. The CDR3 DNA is TGTGCCAGCAGCCCAAGTAAAAACAGGGGCCCTTCGTACAATGAGCAGTTCTTC. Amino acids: CASSPSKNRGPSYNEQFF.